A single sample gave rise to the 23 T cell receptor beta chains below, sequenced in a study of shared clonotypes between healthy human individuals. Using immunoSEQ multiplex PCR, the repertoire was profiled, and TCRdb retains in-frame clones only, with some absent. Of over 95,000 clones listed, around 43% were seen once; the top ten hold around 15%. Sequenced material: PBMCs. The receptors derive from a woman in her thirties or forties in good health. Some clones in this sample may be carry-over from other donors' samples.

This chain links TRBV5-1 with TRBJ2-7, with TRBD1 identical over 7 bases. Trimming took 3 bases from V and 2 from J; bases not matched to a gene: 5. This CDR3 contains 14 residues. The germline V gene encodes CDR1 SGHRS and CDR2 YFSETQ. The CDR3 region has the DNA TGCGCCAGCAGCTCCACGGGACAGACCTACGAGCAGTACTTC. Its translation: CASSSTGQTYEQYF.

The V and J genes are TRBV12-5 and TRBJ2-3; 8 bases are a match to TRBD1. Trimming took 6 bases from V and 2 from J; bases not matched to a gene: 7. This CDR3 region has 15 residues. The germline V gene encodes CDR1 LGHNT and CDR2 FRNRAP. The CDR3 DNA reads as TGTGCTAGTGGCCCGGGGCAGGGGGCCACAGATACGCAGTATTTT. Amino acid sequence: CASGPGQGATDTQYF.

Details on this clone: This likely traces to a read error, being one base from a far larger clone. This chain connects TRBV29-1 to TRBJ1-4, with no clear D. Looked up from germline, CDR1 is SQVTM and CDR2 is ANQGSEA. Trimming cost V 7 bases and J 7 bases, with 13 bases left between them. This CDR3 is 12 amino acids long. CDR3 bases: TGCAGCGCTGGGTGGGTGGGTGAAAAACTGTTTTTT. It is translated as CSAGWVGEKLFF.

There are many counts of this clone. Other DNA sequences of this sample code for an identical CDR3. The V and J genes are TRBV11-2 and TRBJ1-5; D is unresolved. Deletions cut 0 bases from V and 1 base from J, with 4 bases between. Germline V gives CDR1 SGHAT, CDR2 FQNNGV. This CDR3 is 14 amino acids long. In DNA form, the CDR3 reads TGTGCCAGCAGCTTAGACCCAAGCAATCAGCCCCAGCATTTT. As protein: CASSLDPSNQPQHF.

A remark on this clone: Sequence at one end of the junction differs from germline and may be a read error. The gene calls are TRBV20-1 and TRBJ1-4, with unresolved D. Germline CDR1 DFQATT, CDR2 SNEGSKA (reference sequence). This CDR3 is built from 8 residues. In DNA, the CDR3 is TGCAGTGCTAGAAAAACTGTTTTT. It codes for CSARKTVF.

This clone was seen repeatedly, ten times or more. The rearrangement joins TRBV4-1 to TRBJ2-1; 9 bases agree with TRBD2. The CDR3 is 16 amino acids. Germline values: CDR1 MGHRA, CDR2 YSYEKL. The V gene end was trimmed by 8 bases and the J gene end by 0 bases; junction bases not matched to a gene: 8. CDR3 residues: CASGTSLLSSYNEQFF. The CDR3, as DNA: TGCGCCAGCGGGACTAGCCTCCTGAGCTCCTACAATGAGCAGTTCTTC.

The V and J genes are TRBV2 and TRBJ1-1, with D perhaps matching TRBD1 (5 bases). Germline CDR1 is SNHLY and CDR2 is FYNNEI. The germline V and J ends were trimmed by 9 bases and 10 bases, with 21 bases remaining between them. The CDR3 totals 13 residues. As DNA, the CDR3 is TGTGCCAGAAGGGGCAGGGAGGTAGTCGGAGCTTTCTTT. It translates to CARRGREVVGAFF.

The gene calls are TRBV9 and TRBJ2-1; possible D gene TRBD2, 5 bases. Trimming took off 0 bases at V and 2 bases at J, with 9 bases between the two ends. Germline CDR1 reads SGDLS; CDR2 reads YYNGEE. This CDR3 comprises 15 residues. As DNA, the CDR3 is TGTGCCAGCAGCGTAGGCGGGCTACCCTACAATGAGCAGTTCTTC. Translation: CASSVGGLPYNEQFF. Full variable domain (missing parts from reference TRBV9 and TRBJ2-1): DSGVTQTPKHLITATGQRVTLRCSPRSGDLSVYWYQQSLDQGLQFLIQYYNGEERAKGNILERFSAQQFPDLHSELNLSSLELGDSALYFCASSVGGLPYNEQFFGPGTRLTVL.

This clone was counted only a few times. This rearrangement joins TRBV5-1 to TRBJ2-7; 7 positions match TRBD2. From germline, CDR1 is SGHRS and CDR2 YFSETQ. V lost 4 bases, J lost 0 bases, and 7 bases stayed unmatched. The CDR3 runs to 15 residues. The CDR3 is CASSHTLALSYEQYF. Here the CDR3 DNA reads TGCGCCAGCAGCCACACACTAGCGCTCTCCTACGAGCAGTACTTC.

This clone came up once. This sequence is one base from a far larger clone and is likely a read error. The chain uses TRBV15 and TRBJ2-5, with no clear D. CDR3 length equals 17 residues. V was trimmed by 1 base and J by 14 bases, leaving 29 bases between them. In germline, CDR1 is LNHNV, CDR2 YYDKDF (reference sequence). CDR3 nucleotides: TGTGCCACCAGCAGAGGGCTCTACACCTCGGCATTTGCCGAGCAATACTTC. Residues: CATSRGLYTSAFAEQYF.

This clone came up a few times. It differs at one base from a far larger clone, so likely a read error. The chain recombines TRBV6-1 with TRBJ2-7; D tentatively reads TRBD1 or TRBD2 (6 bases each). Germline CDR1 and CDR2: MNHNS and SASEGT. The V and J ends lost 7 bases and 3 bases respectively, with 13 bases between them. The CDR3 is made up of 13 amino acids. In DNA form, the CDR3 reads TGTGCCAGCATGACCGGAGGGGGCTACGAGCAGTACTTC. Translation: CASMTGGGYEQYF.

This clone was observed many times. The CDR3 DNA is TGTGCCAGAAGCTTGGCCAGGGTCGTGTCGGGCTTTGGCTACACCTTC. The encoded protein is CARSLARVVSGFGYTF. The rearrangement joins TRBV5-3 to TRBJ1-2, with D possibly matching TRBD1 (5 bases). TRBV5-3 is an ORF, with its function uncertain. V lost 0 bases, J lost 7 bases, and 19 bases lay in between. The CDR3 has 16 amino acids.

This clone was detected only a few times. This sequence joins TRBV29-1 and TRBJ1-2; D is uncertain. CDR3 length: 11 residues. Germline values: CDR1 SQVTM, CDR2 ANQGSEA. Trimming took off 4 bases at V and 0 bases at J, with 3 bases between the two ends. The DNA of the CDR3 is TGCAGCGTTGTAGCTAACTATGGCTACACCTTC. It yields the protein CSVVANYGYTF.

This chain joins TRBV4-1 and TRBJ2-5; TRBD1 aligns across 8 bases. V lost 4 bases, J lost 3 bases, and 10 bases stayed unmatched. Germline CDR1 reads MGHRA; CDR2 reads YSYEKL. The CDR3 runs 16 residues. CDR3 nucleotides: TGCGCCAGCAGCCGACTTATTGGACAGGGAGAAGAGACCCAGTACTTC. This codes for CASSRLIGQGEETQYF.

In its sample, this clone was seen many times. This chain uses TRBV4-2 with TRBJ1-4, with D possibly being TRBD1 (6 bases). CDR3 length: 13 amino acids. CDR1 LGHNA and CDR2 YNFKEQ come from the germline V gene. Trimming left V 3 bases short and J 7 bases short, with 9 bases between. CDR3 in DNA: TGTGCCAGCAGCCAGGACAGCCTTGAAAAACTGTTTTTT. Translating it yields CASSQDSLEKLFF.

Comments on this clone: A read error may be the cause here, since a much bigger clone is one base away. The rearrangement links TRBV7-9 to TRBJ1-1; D is uncertain. The length of the CDR3 is 11 residues. V was clipped by 1 base and J by 3 bases, with 0 bases between them. The germline V gene has CDR1 SEHNR and CDR2 FQNEAQ (reference sequence). CDR3 protein: CASSLDTEAFF. CDR3 nucleotides: TGTGCCAGCAGCTTAGACACTGAAGCTTTCTTT.

The CDR3 is CASSTPTDTQYF. The DNA of the CDR3 is TGTGCCAGCAGTACGCCTACAGATACGCAGTATTTT. This chain uses TRBV28 with TRBJ2-3; D is uncertain. From germline, CDR1 is MDHEN and CDR2 SYDVKM. This CDR3 comprises 12 residues. V was clipped by 5 bases and J by 3 bases, with 6 bases between them.

The rearrangement uses TRBV2 and TRBJ2-1; TRBD2 aligns across 8 bases. The length of the CDR3 is 15 residues. Germline V gene sequence: CDR1 SNHLY, CDR2 FYNNEI. The V segment lost 6 bases and the J segment 1 base; nucleotides outside the gene matches: 5. CDR3: CASRVTSGSYNEQFF. Written as DNA, the CDR3 is TGTGCCAGCAGGGTTACTAGCGGTTCCTACAATGAGCAGTTCTTC.

Note on this clone: A read error is the likely source, as a far larger clone sits one nucleotide away. The chain couples TRBV15 to TRBJ1-4; D unresolved. V lost 5 bases to trimming and J lost 12 bases, with 19 bases between them. The germline gives CDR1 LNHNV, CDR2 YYDKDF (reference sequence). The CDR3 is 14 amino acids. The CDR3 spells CATSDDIFQEELFF. CDR3 nucleotides: TGTGCCACCAGCGACGACATATTTCAAGAAGAACTGTTTTTT.

This clone has only a few counts. The gene calls are TRBV28 and TRBJ1-5, with D unresolved. V was shortened by 6 bases and J by 0 bases, with 9 bases between the two germline ends. The length of the CDR3 is 14 residues. Germline V gene data show CDR1 as MDHEN and CDR2 as SYDVKM. The CDR3 protein is CASSAQVSNQPQHF. The CDR3 DNA reads as TGTGCCAGCAGCGCTCAGGTTAGCAATCAGCCCCAGCATTTT. Full variable domain (remainder filled in from reference TRBV28 and TRBJ1-5): DVKVTQSSRYLVKRTGEKVFLECVQDMDHENMFWYRQDPGLGLRLIYFSYDVKMKEKGDIPEGYSVSREKKERFSLILESASTNQTSMYLCASSAQVSNQPQHFGDGTRLSIL.

This clone appeared many times. This chain links TRBV29-1 with TRBJ2-3, with D perhaps assigned TRBD1 or TRBD2 (5 bases each). The V and J ends lost 8 bases and 6 bases respectively, with 21 bases between them. The germline gives CDR1 SQVTM, CDR2 ANQGSEA. This CDR3 has 14 amino acids. Here the CDR3 reads CSTRDGLHADTQYF. The CDR3, as DNA: TGCAGCACCCGGGACGGATTACATGCCGATACGCAGTATTTT.

This clone has ten or more counts. This chain connects TRBV29-1 to TRBJ2-2; 7 positions agree with TRBD2. Germline CDR1 reads SQVTM; CDR2 reads ANQGSEA. The junction had 2 bases not matched to a gene; V was cut back by 7 bases and J by 0 bases. This CDR3 is built from 13 residues. CDR3 sequence (DNA): TGCAGCGCAACTAGCGCGAACACCGGGGAGCTGTTTTTT. Translated: CSATSANTGELFF.

This clone was seen a handful of times. The V call is TRBV30, the J call TRBJ1-5; D unresolved. V dropped 0 bases and J dropped 2 bases, with 5 bases sitting between them. CDR3 length equals 13 residues. Germline V lookup: CDR1 GTSNPN, CDR2 SVGIG (reference sequence). The CDR3 DNA reads as TGTGCCTGGAGTGTGAGCGGCAATCAGCCCCAGCATTTT. It yields the protein CAWSVSGNQPQHF.